A selection of T cell receptor beta chains follows, all from one sample in a study of blood T cell repertoires in COVID-19. Data came from immunoSEQ multiplex PCR; TCRdb stores just in-frame clones and leaves some out. The sample includes 35,000 or so clones, roughly nine tenths of them seen just once. Sequencing input: peripheral blood. These receptors all stem from a human donor in a cohort sampled during active COVID-19. The CDR3 runs from the conserved cysteine through the conserved F or W. The order of the fields is D gene, clone size, V gene, J gene, CDR3 protein, CDR3 DNA. D genes are given only for firm matches. The size of a clone is reported for some rows only, either as once, few or many, or as a class for expanded clones.

d_gene: -; abundance: -; v_gene: TRBV7-3; j_gene: TRBJ2-1; CDR3aa: CASSLRGHGKEQFF; CDR3nt: TGTGCCAGCAGCTTACGAGGTCACGGGAAGGAGCAGTTCTTC
d_gene: TRBD1; abundance: -; v_gene: TRBV9; j_gene: TRBJ1-5; CDR3aa: CASSSAGTGTQPQHF; CDR3nt: TGTGCCAGCAGCTCAGCCGGGACAGGGACTCAGCCCCAGCATTTT
d_gene: TRBD2; abundance: -; v_gene: TRBV7-6; j_gene: TRBJ2-5; CDR3aa: CASSLRLAGETQYF; CDR3nt: TGTGCCAGCAGCTTAAGACTAGCGGGAGAGACCCAGTACTTC
d_gene: TRBD1; abundance: -; v_gene: TRBV28; j_gene: TRBJ1-1; CDR3aa: CASSFPMTGSSEAFF; CDR3nt: TGTGCCAGCAGTTTCCCAATGACAGGGAGCTCTGAAGCTTTCTTT
d_gene: TRBD2; abundance: -; v_gene: TRBV20-1; j_gene: TRBJ2-7; CDR3aa: CSASVAGGYEQYF; CDR3nt: TGCAGTGCTAGTGTAGCGGGAGGGTACGAGCAGTACTTC
d_gene: TRBD1; abundance: -; v_gene: TRBV10-3; j_gene: TRBJ2-2; CDR3aa: CATSTGAGGELFF; CDR3nt: TGTGCCACCTCGACAGGGGCGGGCGGGGAGCTGTTTTTT
d_gene: -; abundance: -; v_gene: TRBV25-1; j_gene: TRBJ2-7; CDR3aa: CASSRGQKTSYEQYF; CDR3nt: TGTGCCAGCAGTAGAGGACAGAAGACTTCCTACGAGCAGTACTTC
d_gene: -; abundance: -; v_gene: TRBV5-4; j_gene: TRBJ2-7; CDR3aa: CASSPPGSLRSYEQYF; CDR3nt: TGTGCCAGCAGCCCGCCGGGGTCCCTCCGCTCCTACGAGCAGTACTTC
d_gene: TRBD1; abundance: -; v_gene: TRBV2; j_gene: TRBJ1-5; CDR3aa: CASSPDRVGSNQPQHF; CDR3nt: TGTGCCAGCAGTCCCGACAGGGTCGGCAGCAATCAGCCCCAGCATTTT
d_gene: -; abundance: -; v_gene: TRBV19; j_gene: TRBJ2-1; CDR3aa: CASSPPGVPGDEQFF; CDR3nt: TGTGCCAGTAGCCCTCCCGGGGTCCCCGGCGATGAGCAGTTCTTC
d_gene: TRBD2; abundance: -; v_gene: TRBV6-4; j_gene: TRBJ2-1; CDR3aa: CASSQLAGASYNEQFF; CDR3nt: TGTGCCAGCAGCCAGTTAGCGGGAGCATCCTACAATGAGCAGTTCTTC
d_gene: -; abundance: -; v_gene: TRBV19; j_gene: TRBJ2-2; CDR3aa: CASSILGSQTGELFF; CDR3nt: TGTGCCAGTAGTATCTTGGGGAGTCAAACCGGGGAGCTGTTTTTT
d_gene: TRBD1; abundance: few; v_gene: TRBV6-5; j_gene: TRBJ1-6; CDR3aa: CASRDRGNSPLHF; CDR3nt: TGTGCCAGCAGGGACAGGGGCAATTCACCCCTCCACTTT
d_gene: TRBD2; abundance: -; v_gene: TRBV5-6; j_gene: TRBJ2-1; CDR3aa: CASTLYRTSGVYNEQFF; CDR3nt: TGTGCCAGCACCTTGTACCGGACTAGCGGGGTCTACAATGAGCAGTTCTTC
d_gene: TRBD1; abundance: -; v_gene: TRBV5-1; j_gene: TRBJ1-4; CDR3aa: CASSLGGLGEKLFF; CDR3nt: TGCGCCAGCAGCCTAGGGGGCTTGGGTGAAAAACTGTTTTTT
d_gene: TRBD2; abundance: -; v_gene: TRBV12-5; j_gene: TRBJ2-5; CDR3aa: CASGLSRSGGQETQYF; CDR3nt: TGTGCTAGTGGTTTGAGCCGGAGCGGGGGTCAAGAGACCCAGTACTTC
d_gene: -; abundance: -; v_gene: TRBV6-5; j_gene: TRBJ2-1; CDR3aa: CAIIRDGQWAIEQFF; CDR3nt: TGTGCCATTATAAGGGACGGACAGTGGGCAATTGAGCAGTTCTTC
d_gene: -; abundance: once; v_gene: TRBV3-1/TRBV3-2; j_gene: TRBJ2-3; CDR3aa: CASSQDGGLGDTQYF; CDR3nt: TGTGCCAGCAGCCAAGATGGAGGGTTGGGAGATACGCAGTATTTT
d_gene: TRBD1; abundance: -; v_gene: TRBV5-6; j_gene: TRBJ1-2; CDR3aa: CASSEDRTWLYGYTF; CDR3nt: TGTGCCAGCAGCGAGGACAGGACTTGGCTCTATGGCTACACCTTC
d_gene: TRBD1; abundance: -; v_gene: TRBV5-5; j_gene: TRBJ2-7; CDR3aa: CASRPQGVHEQYF; CDR3nt: TGTGCCAGCCGGCCACAGGGGGTCCACGAGCAGTACTTC
d_gene: -; abundance: -; v_gene: TRBV5-1; j_gene: TRBJ2-7; CDR3aa: CASSLEPGVANYEQYF; CDR3nt: TGCGCCAGCAGCTTGGAGCCGGGGGTGGCCAACTACGAGCAGTACTTC
d_gene: TRBD1; abundance: -; v_gene: TRBV5-4; j_gene: TRBJ1-2; CDR3aa: CASRLQGGTYGYTF; CDR3nt: TGTGCCAGCAGACTCCAGGGGGGAACCTATGGCTACACCTTC
d_gene: -; abundance: once; v_gene: TRBV6-5; j_gene: TRBJ2-5; CDR3aa: CASSYSRGRGQETQYF; CDR3nt: TGTGCCAGCAGTTACTCTAGGGGGAGGGGCCAAGAGACCCAGTACTTC
d_gene: -; abundance: -; v_gene: TRBV28; j_gene: TRBJ1-2; CDR3aa: CASSLEVGYGYTF; CDR3nt: TGTGCCAGCAGTTTAGAGGTCGGTTATGGCTACACCTTC
d_gene: -; abundance: -; v_gene: TRBV7-9; j_gene: TRBJ2-1; CDR3aa: CASSPRSFSYNEQFF; CDR3nt: TGTGCCAGCAGCCCCCGGTCGTTCTCCTACAATGAGCAGTTCTTC
d_gene: TRBD2; abundance: -; v_gene: TRBV18; j_gene: TRBJ2-7; CDR3aa: CASSPVAGGVDEQYF; CDR3nt: TGTGCCAGCTCACCGGTAGCGGGAGGAGTTGACGAGCAGTACTTC
d_gene: -; abundance: -; v_gene: TRBV10-3; j_gene: TRBJ2-5; CDR3aa: CAISDNREGETQYF; CDR3nt: TGTGCCATCAGTGACAACAGGGAGGGAGAGACCCAGTACTTC
d_gene: TRBD2; abundance: -; v_gene: TRBV5-1; j_gene: TRBJ2-3; CDR3aa: CASSNPAGGADTQYF; CDR3nt: TGCGCCAGCAGCAACCCAGCGGGAGGTGCAGATACGCAGTATTTT
d_gene: -; abundance: -; v_gene: TRBV10-1; j_gene: TRBJ1-1; CDR3aa: CASSEKSGFGEAFF; CDR3nt: TGCGCCAGCAGTGAGAAGTCGGGGTTTGGTGAAGCTTTCTTT
d_gene: -; abundance: -; v_gene: TRBV27; j_gene: TRBJ1-6; CDR3aa: CASSPRAPEQRYNSPLHF; CDR3nt: TGTGCCAGCAGTCCCAGGGCGCCTGAGCAACGATATAATTCACCCCTCCACTTT
d_gene: -; abundance: -; v_gene: TRBV9; j_gene: TRBJ2-7; CDR3aa: CASSVGQGGNEQYF; CDR3nt: TGTGCCAGCAGCGTAGGGCAGGGTGGGAACGAGCAGTACTTC
d_gene: TRBD2; abundance: -; v_gene: TRBV6-4; j_gene: TRBJ2-3; CDR3aa: CASSVSGREDTQYF; CDR3nt: TGTGCCAGCAGTGTTAGCGGGAGGGAAGATACGCAGTATTTT
d_gene: -; abundance: -; v_gene: TRBV6-2/TRBV6-3; j_gene: TRBJ1-1; CDR3aa: CASSLNGGEAFF; CDR3nt: TGTGCCAGCAGCCTCAACGGGGGGGAAGCTTTCTTT
d_gene: TRBD2; abundance: -; v_gene: TRBV6-1; j_gene: TRBJ2-5; CDR3aa: CASSEAPVGRERGTQYF; CDR3nt: TGTGCCAGCAGTGAAGCGCCGGTGGGGCGGGAGCGGGGGACCCAGTACTTC
d_gene: TRBD2; abundance: few; v_gene: TRBV7-9; j_gene: TRBJ2-5; CDR3aa: CASSFLAGVETQYF; CDR3nt: TGTGCCAGCAGCTTCCTAGCGGGAGTGGAGACCCAGTACTTC
d_gene: TRBD1; abundance: -; v_gene: TRBV18; j_gene: TRBJ1-3; CDR3aa: CASSLPRQGTTSGNTIYF; CDR3nt: TGTGCCAGCTCACTTCCCCGACAGGGCACTACCTCTGGAAACACCATATATTTT
d_gene: TRBD1; abundance: -; v_gene: TRBV19; j_gene: TRBJ2-2; CDR3aa: CASQGQYANTGELFF; CDR3nt: TGTGCCTCCCAGGGACAGTACGCGAACACCGGGGAGCTGTTTTTT
d_gene: TRBD1; abundance: -; v_gene: TRBV14; j_gene: TRBJ1-1; CDR3aa: CASSQLTGANTEAFF; CDR3nt: TGTGCCAGCAGCCAACTGACAGGGGCTAACACTGAAGCTTTCTTT
d_gene: -; abundance: -; v_gene: TRBV19; j_gene: TRBJ1-1; CDR3aa: CASSRGAWNTEAFF; CDR3nt: TGTGCCAGTAGTAGGGGCGCCTGGAACACTGAAGCTTTCTTT
d_gene: TRBD2; abundance: -; v_gene: TRBV7-6; j_gene: TRBJ2-5; CDR3aa: CASSLTAVASGQETQYF; CDR3nt: TGTGCCAGCAGCTTAACGGCCGTGGCTAGCGGCCAAGAGACCCAGTACTTC
d_gene: TRBD1; abundance: -; v_gene: TRBV4-1; j_gene: TRBJ1-4; CDR3aa: CASSQGGQGSEKLFF; CDR3nt: TGCGCCAGCAGCCAAGGGGGACAGGGTTCTGAAAAACTGTTTTTT
d_gene: -; abundance: -; v_gene: TRBV9; j_gene: TRBJ2-2; CDR3aa: CASSVGRRTGIPNTGELFF; CDR3nt: TGTGCCAGCAGCGTTGGACGCCGTACCGGGATACCGAACACCGGGGAGCTGTTTTTT
d_gene: TRBD1; abundance: -; v_gene: TRBV18; j_gene: TRBJ1-5; CDR3aa: CASSPGLGQGSNQPQHF; CDR3nt: TGTGCCAGCTCACCAGGGCTGGGACAGGGAAGCAATCAGCCCCAGCATTTT